One sample yielded the 4 T cell receptor beta chains listed below, sequenced in a study of blood T cell repertoires in COVID-19. TCRdb's table, derived via immunoSEQ multiplex PCR, lists solely in-frame clones and lacks some. Altogether roughly 570,000 clones are present, 85% to 90% being singletons, with the ten largest covering roughly 8%. Sequences were obtained from peripheral blood. Receptor source: a woman in her fifties or sixties with COVID-19, enrolled during active disease.

The V call is TRBV7-9, the J call TRBJ1-1, with TRBD1 matching 10 bases. After removal of 6 bases from V and 3 bases from J, the junction contained 16 bases not matched to a gene. From germline, CDR1 is SEHNR and CDR2 FQNEAQ (reference sequence). This CDR3 region has 18 residues. The CDR3 protein is CASRGSTGGEGGYTEAFF. CDR3 nucleotide sequence: TGTGCCAGCAGGGGATCGACAGGGGGCGAGGGTGGGTACACTGAAGCTTTCTTT.

The chain carries TRBV2 and TRBJ1-5; 11 positions match TRBD1. Germline-derived CDR1 and CDR2 are SNHLY and FYNNEI. This CDR3 has 14 residues. V gave up 4 bases and J gave up 5 bases; unmatched junction bases: 1. CDR3 sequence reads: CASSGTGGDQPQHF. The DNA for the CDR3 is TGTGCCAGCAGTGGGACAGGGGGCGATCAGCCCCAGCATTTT.

V usage is TRBV12-3 or TRBV12-4 and J usage is TRBJ1-1; D call uncertain. The ends were cut back, 7 bases at V and 6 bases at J, with 15 bases in the middle. The CDR3 spans 13 residues. CDR3 in amino acids: CASNTPDGAEAFF. The DNA for the CDR3 is TGTGCCAGCAATACTCCCGACGGGGCTGAAGCTTTCTTT.

This clone was detected only once. The chain is built from TRBV5-1 and TRBJ2-5, with D possibly matching TRBD2 (7 bases). The CDR3 is 16 amino acids. CDR1 is SGHRS, CDR2 YFSETQ, per germline. V was pared by 0 bases and J by 5 bases, with 17 bases between. CDR3 protein: CASSLVTPGRGETQYF. The DNA of the CDR3 is TGCGCCAGCAGCTTGGTGACACCGGGGAGGGGGGAGACCCAGTACTTC.